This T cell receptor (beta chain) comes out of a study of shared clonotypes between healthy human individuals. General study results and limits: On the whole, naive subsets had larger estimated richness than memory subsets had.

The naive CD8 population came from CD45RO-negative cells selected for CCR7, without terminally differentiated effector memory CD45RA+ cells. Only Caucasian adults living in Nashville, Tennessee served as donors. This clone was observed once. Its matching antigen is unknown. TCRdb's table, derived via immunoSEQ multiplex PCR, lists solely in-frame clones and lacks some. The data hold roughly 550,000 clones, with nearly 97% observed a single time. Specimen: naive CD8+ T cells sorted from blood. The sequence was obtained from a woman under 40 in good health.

In DNA, the CDR3 is TGTGCCAGCAGCCAGGGACAGGGAGGTATTGCCGGGGAGCTGTTTTTT. It yields the protein CASSQGQGGIAGELFF. V and J are TRBV5-4 and TRBJ2-2, with 9 bases identical to TRBD1. The V segment lost 4 bases and the J segment 6 bases; nucleotides outside the gene matches: 10. Germline-derived CDR1 and CDR2 are SGHNT and YYREEE (reference sequence). This CDR3 has 16 residues.